This TCR beta chain was recovered during a study of blood T cell repertoires in COVID-19 (dated by TCRdb to 2018 to 2020). About the full investigation: Samples from collaborators originated in the United States, Italy and Spain and spanned both the acute and convalescent phases of COVID-19. The prospective study material was composed of cDNA or gDNA derived from T cells, B-cell-depleted T cells, or PBMCs. The dataset comprised deeply sampled blood TCRbeta repertoires from subjects exposed to, actively infected with, or recovered from COVID-19. The repertoires were released in a freely available public database intended as a resource for research on the immune response to SARS-CoV-2. Samples came from the ongoing ImmuneRACE study (first 160 participants) plus 1,254 subjects from 6 global collaborators. Sample metadata almost always included a de-identified subject ID, COVID-19 status, age in years and sex. Where available, HLA class I and class II types were taken from metadata supplied by the sample provider and were not determined by assay-based typing.

Study-wide conclusions, independent of this receptor: Clinical and demographic metadata were provided uncurated, with the amount varying by source and participant.

Comments on this clone: Its antigen is unknown. No per-base quality is available; no much larger clone lies one base away.

V lost 0 bases and J lost 7 bases; the stretch between them is 10 bases long. For CDR1 and CDR2, the germline V gene lists MNHEY and SVGAGI. Taken from cysteine to phenylalanine, the CDR3 has 14 residues. The DNA shown is the 42-base CDR3, in frame from base 1. TCRbeta CDR3 regions were amplified from genomic DNA by means of the immunoSEQ Assay, a bias-controlled multiplex PCR. The paper's data handling went like this. The number of nucleated cells in each sample was estimated by amplification of reference gene primers within the assay. To quantify the absolute abundance of each unique TCRbeta CDR3 rearrangement, sequence reads were collapsed and filtered. Productive Simpson clonality was computed per sample as the square root of Simpson's diversity index over productive rearrangements. Here the immuneACCESS table is served through TCRdb, limited to in-frame sequences with V and J called. Missing clones are a known gap in these copies; in checked studies unresolved V genes cover under half, and the rest lacks a known reason. V and J calls and clone size are those listed in that table; D and trimming were worked out from the DNA. The sample contains under 140,000 clones, around 90% of them found a single time. The top ten clonotypes cover more than 4.5% of the sample.

Each collaborating institution followed its own protocols to collect whole blood in K2EDTA tubes. Collaborator samples were shipped for TCRbeta analysis as frozen whole blood, isolated PBMCs, or DNA extracted from either sample type. Material: peripheral blood. This receptor chain uses TRBV6-5 and TRBJ2-1; the D gene is perhaps TRBD1, from 6 matching bases. The TCR originated in a human donor in a cohort sampled during active COVID-19. CDR3 protein: CASSYSRGWNEQFF. The nucleotide sequence reads TGTGCCAGCAGTTACTCCAGGGGTTGGAATGAGCAGTTCTTC.